This T cell receptor beta chain stems from a study of identical twins' blood T cells (dated by TCRdb to the early 2010s). Describing the broader study: About 48 million Illumina reads were obtained across some twelve libraries, comprising six alpha-chain and six beta-chain libraries. To assess how genetics influences repertoire formation, the study used next-generation sequencing to compare the TCR alpha and beta chain repertoires of three pairs of monozygous twins.

From the germline V gene, CDR1 is SQVTM and CDR2 is ANQGSEA. The CDR3 runs 14 amino acids, cysteine and phenylalanine included. The CDR3 DNA has 42 bases and is translated from base 1. The germline V and J ends show losses of 5 bases and 7 bases respectively, and no gene match explains 14 bases of the junction. With regard to this clonotype: The antigen this receptor binds is unknown. The input lacks base qualities; no much larger clone sits a single base away.

The method was 5' RACE. This sample was sequenced with an Illumina Genome Analyzer IIx. RNA-based TCR cDNA libraries were prepared by a previously described protocol with several modifications. To prevent cross-contamination, barcodes specific to each sample were added to both ends of every TCR cDNA library during cDNA synthesis and amplification. The original methods were these. Between about 95,000 and nearly 500,000 clonotypes were identified per individual, with about 2.2 to 3.6 million CDR3-containing reads per library. Reads with improper barcode index combinations were discarded, and clonesets were then built for each library with the MiTCR software. While assembling CDR3 clonotypes, MiTCR corrected PCR and sequencing errors and either filtered or rescued low-quality reads. Artificial out-of-frame clonotypes were removed by being mapped to in-frame sequences, with one indel in the CDR3 allowed. Similarity of V and J gene usage between donors was measured as Jensen-Shannon divergence divided by mean entropy. In-frame beta chains were kept once TCRdb had trimmed the public reads at Q25 with fastp and called clones with MiXCR. Rows are unified per CDR3 protein, each entry keeping the most common DNA and genes. The V and J calls come from TCRdb's annotation, not from the publication. The sample table records roughly 380,000 distinct CDR3 sequences; about 28% of these occur just once. Jointly, the top ten make up about 6% of the sample.

Donors were six healthy women forming three monozygous twin pairs. All three twin pairs had been reared together, and it was thought likely that the same infectious agents and vaccines had been met by these twin pairs. RNA was isolated from peripheral blood mononuclear cells and used to prepare TCR cDNA libraries. The full study reports these points: Twin pairs were reported to be markedly more alike in V gene usage than unrelated donors were, even when looking at non-selected out-of-frame TCRbeta clonotypes. Validation by independent studies was stated to be required for the proposed role of the TCRalpha J segment in MHC recognition during thymic selection. Because the twins were reared together, environmental influences could not be ruled out as the explanation for twin similarity. Among the most abundant TCRbeta clonotypes, each donor shared more CDR3 sequences with her twin than with unrelated donors. How many CDR3 clonotypes two donors shared depended mainly on the product of their cloneset sizes, and the twins did not clearly stray from this trend.

Recombination joined TRBV29-1 with TRBJ2-7; the central 7 bases match TRBD2. The origin of this receptor is a woman aged 18 to 55 in good health. The sample taken for sequencing was PBMCs. The nucleotide sequence reads TGCAGCGTTAAGCGGGACTACCGGTCTAGGGAGCAGTACTTC. Its protein reads: CSVKRDYRSREQYF.